Listed below are T cell receptor beta chains from one sample, sequenced in a study of cytomegalovirus exposure and HLA in healthy donors. Assay used: immunoSEQ multiplex PCR; TCRdb lists only in-frame clones, some missing. The profile shows about 140,000 clones, around 77% of them singletons. The specimen was PBMCs. The receptor set was obtained from a young man in good health and CMV-seronegative. CDR3s include the opening cysteine and the closing phenylalanine or tryptophan. Some rows mark clone size as missing; the rest say once, few, many or name a class of expanded clone.

J gene: TRBJ2-5
V gene: TRBV4-2
clone size: -
CDR3 protein: CASSQGGSGSGETQYF

J gene: TRBJ2-7
V gene: TRBV15
clone size: few
CDR3 protein: CATSSGLAGAYEQYF

J gene: TRBJ2-7
V gene: TRBV5-1
clone size: few
CDR3 protein: CASSEGGVSYEQYF

J gene: TRBJ2-3
V gene: TRBV2
clone size: once
CDR3 protein: CASRRTGGVADTQYF

J gene: TRBJ2-1
V gene: TRBV2
clone size: -
CDR3 protein: CASIREGYEQFF

J gene: TRBJ1-1
V gene: TRBV11-2
clone size: -
CDR3 protein: CASSLVRDMTEAFF

J gene: TRBJ1-2
V gene: TRBV19
clone size: -
CDR3 protein: CASRRQGQARMVYGYTF

J gene: TRBJ2-5
V gene: TRBV5-1
clone size: -
CDR3 protein: CASSLEGHEGWYF

J gene: TRBJ2-7
V gene: TRBV5-4
clone size: once
CDR3 protein: CASSLGLAGRPYEQYF

J gene: TRBJ2-7
V gene: TRBV30
clone size: -
CDR3 protein: CAWSGLQREQYF

J gene: TRBJ1-1
V gene: TRBV27
clone size: few
CDR3 protein: CASSLTRETEAFF

J gene: TRBJ2-1
V gene: TRBV19
clone size: once
CDR3 protein: CASRRVGEQFF

J gene: TRBJ2-3
V gene: TRBV5-1
clone size: -
CDR3 protein: CASSLGPEGDTQYF

J gene: TRBJ2-4
V gene: TRBV25-1
clone size: -
CDR3 protein: CASSPLAKNIQYF

J gene: TRBJ2-7
V gene: TRBV6-1
clone size: -
CDR3 protein: CASSEDEGGEQYF

J gene: TRBJ2-1
V gene: TRBV5-4
clone size: -
CDR3 protein: CASSLGMGLAAYNEQFF

J gene: TRBJ2-3
V gene: TRBV28
clone size: once
CDR3 protein: CASTLGGRGPDTQYF

J gene: TRBJ2-5
V gene: TRBV5-5
clone size: once
CDR3 protein: CASSPLGGGQGETQYF

J gene: TRBJ1-1
V gene: TRBV6-5
clone size: few
CDR3 protein: CASSRAGTGDTEAFF

J gene: TRBJ2-3
V gene: TRBV10-1
clone size: -
CDR3 protein: CASPFGEGLVADTQYF

J gene: TRBJ2-1
V gene: TRBV14
clone size: -
CDR3 protein: CASSLYNEQFF

J gene: TRBJ1-5
V gene: TRBV5-1
clone size: -
CDR3 protein: CASNSRQGAKEPQHF

J gene: TRBJ1-2
V gene: TRBV28
clone size: -
CDR3 protein: CASSFGGYYGYTF

J gene: TRBJ2-7
V gene: TRBV11-2
clone size: -
CDR3 protein: CASSLPRGTVLGEQYF

J gene: TRBJ2-3
V gene: TRBV4-1
clone size: -
CDR3 protein: CASSQEWGRGFPDTQYF

J gene: TRBJ2-1
V gene: TRBV7-8
clone size: -
CDR3 protein: CASRSPGNNEQFF

J gene: TRBJ2-3
V gene: TRBV5-6
clone size: -
CDR3 protein: CASSLGTGDADTQYF

J gene: TRBJ1-4
V gene: TRBV14
clone size: -
CDR3 protein: CASSPRSGANEKLFF

J gene: TRBJ2-7
V gene: TRBV6-1
clone size: -
CDR3 protein: CASTNPGQGYEQYF

J gene: TRBJ1-2
V gene: TRBV7-8
clone size: -
CDR3 protein: CASSLDGGGYGYTF

J gene: TRBJ1-2
V gene: TRBV27
clone size: -
CDR3 protein: CASSSGRVGYGYTF

J gene: TRBJ2-3
V gene: TRBV2
clone size: -
CDR3 protein: CASRAPSGRTDTQYF

J gene: TRBJ1-5
V gene: TRBV19
clone size: -
CDR3 protein: CASRDRGRGSNQPQHF

J gene: TRBJ2-2
V gene: TRBV7-9
clone size: -
CDR3 protein: CASSFPAHENTGELFF

J gene: TRBJ2-7
V gene: TRBV30
clone size: once
CDR3 protein: CAWSVHDMGQYF

J gene: TRBJ1-1
V gene: TRBV5-1
clone size: -
CDR3 protein: CASSYTPLGEAFF

J gene: TRBJ1-2
V gene: TRBV18
clone size: few
CDR3 protein: CASSPDPGNYGYTF

J gene: TRBJ1-2
V gene: TRBV6-1
clone size: -
CDR3 protein: CASSERVNYGYTF

J gene: TRBJ2-1
V gene: TRBV7-8
clone size: -
CDR3 protein: CASSLGWTGVLNEQFF

J gene: TRBJ2-1
V gene: TRBV11-3
clone size: -
CDR3 protein: CASSLEGGAEYNEQFF

J gene: TRBJ2-5
V gene: TRBV30
clone size: once
CDR3 protein: CAWSKASRQTQYF

J gene: TRBJ1-1
V gene: TRBV30
clone size: few
CDR3 protein: CAWSLGGPNTEAFF

J gene: TRBJ2-5
V gene: TRBV18
clone size: -
CDR3 protein: CASSQTGTSPETQYF

J gene: TRBJ2-2
V gene: TRBV5-1
clone size: -
CDR3 protein: CASSPARGRDTGELFF

J gene: TRBJ1-4
V gene: TRBV20-1
clone size: -
CDR3 protein: CSAQGGEKLFF

J gene: TRBJ2-3
V gene: TRBV6-1
clone size: -
CDR3 protein: CASSEGRTQYF